A selection of T cell receptor beta chains follows, all from one sample in a study of cytomegalovirus exposure and HLA in healthy donors. Generated by immunoSEQ multiplex PCR, the TCRdb table keeps only in-frame clones and is missing some. The sample has 99,000 or so clones, around 63% seen once. Sequenced sample: PBMCs. Every receptor here comes from a young man in good health and CMV-seronegative. Each CDR3 is given with its conserved first and last residue. The D gene is left open where the match is weak. The size field is filled for only some rows; it gives once, few, many or a size class.

clone_size,j_call,v_call,d_call,cdr3_nt,cdr3_aa
few,TRBJ2-4,TRBV7-9,TRBD1,TGTGCCAGCAGCTTAGTCCCGTCCGGGACAGGAAAAAAGTACTTC,CASSLVPSGTGKKYF
-,TRBJ2-7,TRBV5-6,TRBD2,TGTGCCAGCAGCTTGGGTAGCGGGAGAGTAAAAAACGAGCAGTACTTC,CASSLGSGRVKNEQYF
-,TRBJ1-2,TRBV5-4,-,TGTGCCAGCAGCTTAAGGACAGTCTATGGCTACACCTTC,CASSLRTVYGYTF
-,TRBJ2-7,TRBV28,TRBD1,TGTGCCAGCAGTTTGAGACAGGGGCTCTACGAGCAGTACTTC,CASSLRQGLYEQYF
-,TRBJ2-2,TRBV9,-,TGTGCCAGCAGGCCGCGACAGACGAACACCGGGGAGCTGTTTTTT,CASRPRQTNTGELFF
-,TRBJ1-4,TRBV13,TRBD1,TGTGCCAGCAGCAGATACGGGACAGGTGACGAAAAACTGTTTTTT,CASSRYGTGDEKLFF
-,TRBJ2-3,TRBV27,TRBD2,TGTGCCAGCAGGAGACTAGCGGGAGCCAGCGGAGGAGATACGCAGTATTTT,CASRRLAGASGGDTQYF
-,TRBJ1-2,TRBV6-5,-,TGTGCCAGCAGTCTAAGTCGTGGTACTAACTATGGCTACACCTTC,CASSLSRGTNYGYTF
few,TRBJ1-5,TRBV6-5,-,TGTGCCAGCAGTTCCCAGGAAAATCAGCCCCAGCATTTT,CASSSQENQPQHF
-,TRBJ2-4,TRBV29-1,-,TGCAGCGTTGAAGTATCAGACATTCAGTACTTC,CSVEVSDIQYF
few,TRBJ2-3,TRBV7-6,TRBD2,TGTGCCAGCAGCGCCGGACTAGCGGATACGCAGTATTTT,CASSAGLADTQYF
-,TRBJ2-7,TRBV6-1,TRBD1,TGTGCCAGCATTCGAGAGAGTCCCGGGACAGGGTTGCAGTACTTC,CASIRESPGTGLQYF
few,TRBJ2-3,TRBV29-1,-,TGCAGCGTTGAAGGCGTTTCAGATACGCAGTATTTT,CSVEGVSDTQYF
-,TRBJ1-4,TRBV7-2,-,TGTGCCAGCAGCTTAGATCGGGGACTGACTAATGAAAAACTGTTTTTT,CASSLDRGLTNEKLFF
-,TRBJ1-5,TRBV6-1,TRBD1,TGTGCCAGCAGTCAACCGGGACAGGGGATTCAGCCCCAGCATTTT,CASSQPGQGIQPQHF
-,TRBJ1-1,TRBV9,TRBD1,TGTGCCAGCAGCGTGGACAGGGGTCTTACTGAAGCTTTCTTT,CASSVDRGLTEAFF
-,TRBJ2-7,TRBV4-3,TRBD2,TGCGCCAGCAGCCCATCTACCGGGACTAGTGTCCTCGAGCAGTACTTC,CASSPSTGTSVLEQYF
-,TRBJ1-3,TRBV28,TRBD1,TGTGCCAGCAGAGGGGGACAGCCTGGAAACACCATATATTTT,CASRGGQPGNTIYF
-,TRBJ2-3,TRBV7-3,TRBD2,TGTGCCAGCAGCTTAGGGGGGGCAGATACGCAGTATTTT,CASSLGGADTQYF
-,TRBJ2-5,TRBV28,TRBD1,TGTGCCAGCAGTGCTGACAGGGTCCAAGAGACCCAGTACTTC,CASSADRVQETQYF
-,TRBJ1-5,TRBV10-3,-,TGTGCCATCAGTCCGGCGGGGGGGCATCAGCCCCAGCATTTT,CAISPAGGHQPQHF
once,TRBJ1-4,TRBV7-2,-,TGTGCCAGCACCCCGCGGGGCAGTGATGAAAAACTGTTTTTT,CASTPRGSDEKLFF
-,TRBJ2-1,TRBV6-5,TRBD2,TGTGCCAGCAGACCGGGGGGGAGCTCCTACAATGAGCAGTTCTTC,CASRPGGSSYNEQFF
-,TRBJ1-2,TRBV30,-,TGTGCCTGGAGTGGAGAGGGCGATGGCTACACCTTC,CAWSGEGDGYTF
once,TRBJ2-2,TRBV9,TRBD2,TGTGCCAGCAGCTCCCCAGTAGATATAGGACTAGTTAACACCGGGGAGCTGTTTTTT,CASSSPVDIGLVNTGELFF
few,TRBJ2-3,TRBV6-1,TRBD2,TGTGCCAGCAGTGACGTGTTAGCGGGAGGGCCAGATACGCAGTATTTT,CASSDVLAGGPDTQYF
-,TRBJ2-2,TRBV7-2,-,TGTGCCAGCAGCTTAACAGGGTCCGGGGAGCTGTTTTTT,CASSLTGSGELFF
few,TRBJ1-1,TRBV15,-,TGTGCCACCAGCAGAGATTCGACAGTGAACACTGAAGCTTTCTTT,CATSRDSTVNTEAFF
-,TRBJ2-7,TRBV7-8,-,TGTTCCAGCAAGCAGGGGCAGGCCTACGAGCAGTACTTC,CSSKQGQAYEQYF
-,TRBJ1-4,TRBV7-9,-,TGTGCCAGCAGCACAGCTTTAAATAATGAAAAACTGTTTTTT,CASSTALNNEKLFF
once,TRBJ2-3,TRBV6-6,-,TGTGCCAGCAGTTCGACGCCCCGAAGAGGAACAGATACGCAGTATTTT,CASSSTPRRGTDTQYF
-,TRBJ2-3,TRBV5-1,TRBD2,TGCGCCAGCAGAGTTGATGGGAGGGTAGGCGATACGCAGTATTTT,CASRVDGRVGDTQYF
-,TRBJ2-7,TRBV5-4,-,TGTGCCAGCACCATAGGGGGGGCTGCCCGCTCCTACGAGCAGTACTTC,CASTIGGAARSYEQYF
-,TRBJ2-5,TRBV20-1,-,TGCAGTGCTAGAGTCGGGGAGACCCAGTACTTC,CSARVGETQYF
few,TRBJ2-1,TRBV2,-,TGTGCCATTGCTTCAGCGGGCACTACTTACAATGAGCAGTTCTTC,CAIASAGTTYNEQFF
-,TRBJ1-6,TRBV10-3,TRBD1,TGTGCCATCAGTGGACAGGGGGATTCACCCCTCCACTTT,CAISGQGDSPLHF
-,TRBJ1-2,TRBV10-2,TRBD1,TGCGCCAGCAGGGGGACAGGGGCTGCCTATGGCTACACCTTC,CASRGTGAAYGYTF
-,TRBJ2-3,TRBV14,TRBD1,TGTGCCAGCAGCCAAAGACAGGGGAGCACAGATACGCAGTATTTT,CASSQRQGSTDTQYF
-,TRBJ1-2,TRBV5-1,TRBD1,TGCGCCAGCAGCTTGGCTACAGGGGCGGACGGCTACACCTTC,CASSLATGADGYTF
-,TRBJ2-7,TRBV7-2,-,TGTGCCAGCAGCTTCGACCCCAACTCCGCGGGTACCGAGCAGTACTTC,CASSFDPNSAGTEQYF
few,TRBJ2-3,TRBV5-4,TRBD2,TGTGCCAGCAGCTTTGGTCTAGCGGGAGGGAGTGCAGATACGCAGTATTTT,CASSFGLAGGSADTQYF
-,TRBJ1-1,TRBV30,-,TGTGCCTGGAGTGAACAGGTATACACTGAAGCTTTCTTT,CAWSEQVYTEAFF
-,TRBJ2-7,TRBV4-1,TRBD1,TGCGCCAGCAGCCAAGCGTGGACAGGGGCCTACGAGCAGTACTTC,CASSQAWTGAYEQYF
once,TRBJ1-2,TRBV7-2,-,TGTGCCAGCAGCTTAGGGGGGGGGACGGCTAACTATGGCTACACCTTC,CASSLGGGTANYGYTF
few,TRBJ1-4,TRBV2,-,TGTGCCAGCGCCCCGGGGGCTAATGAAAAACTGTTTTTT,CASAPGANEKLFF